The text below deals with one TCR beta chain. Antigen specificity is unknown. The data originate from a study of shared clonotypes between healthy human individuals. The study's findings and limits: It was the non-shared clonotypes that had lower generation probabilities than clonotypes shared by all four donors. On the whole, naive subsets had larger estimated richness than memory subsets had.

The CDR3 has 16 residues. V was trimmed by 5 bases and J by 6 bases, leaving 19 bases between them. Per germline, CDR1 SEHNR and CDR2 FQNEAQ (reference sequence). CD45RA-negative memory and CD45RA+ naive subsets were split from the CD4+ cells. Assay runs were performed at deep level. Here immunoSEQ multiplex PCR was the method, and the copy in TCRdb shows in-frame clones only, minus some. Here the sample spans 2,100,000 or so clones, about 94% being singletons. This clonotype was obtained from a man between 18 and 29 years old in good health. Source material: naive CD4+ T cells sorted from blood. Subset noted: CD45RA+ positively selected. V usage is TRBV7-9 and J usage is TRBJ1-4; D call uncertain. The DNA of the CDR3 is TGTGCCAGCAGCCCCTCGGAGTATGTTGGGGATGAAAAACTGTTTTTT. This gives the protein CASSPSEYVGDEKLFF.